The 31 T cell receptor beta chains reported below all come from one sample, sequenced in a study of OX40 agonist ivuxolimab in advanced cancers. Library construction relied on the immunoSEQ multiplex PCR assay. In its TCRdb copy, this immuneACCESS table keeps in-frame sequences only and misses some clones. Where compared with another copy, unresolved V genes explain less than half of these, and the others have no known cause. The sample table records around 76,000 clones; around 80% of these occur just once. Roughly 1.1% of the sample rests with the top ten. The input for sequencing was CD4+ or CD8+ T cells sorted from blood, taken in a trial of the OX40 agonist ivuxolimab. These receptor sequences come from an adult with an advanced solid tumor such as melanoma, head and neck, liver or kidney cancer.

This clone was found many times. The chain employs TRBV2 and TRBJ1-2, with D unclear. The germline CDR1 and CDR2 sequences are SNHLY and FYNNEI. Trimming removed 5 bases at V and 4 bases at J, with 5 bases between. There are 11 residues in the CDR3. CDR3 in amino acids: CASSRSYGYTF. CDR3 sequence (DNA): TGTGCCAGCAGTCGAAGCTATGGCTACACCTTC.

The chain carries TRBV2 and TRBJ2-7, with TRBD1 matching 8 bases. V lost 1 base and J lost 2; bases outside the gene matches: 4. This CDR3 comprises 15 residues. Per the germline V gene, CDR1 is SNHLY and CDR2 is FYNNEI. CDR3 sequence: CASSEVWTGTYEQYF. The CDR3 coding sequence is TGTGCCAGCAGTGAAGTCTGGACAGGGACCTACGAGCAGTACTTC.

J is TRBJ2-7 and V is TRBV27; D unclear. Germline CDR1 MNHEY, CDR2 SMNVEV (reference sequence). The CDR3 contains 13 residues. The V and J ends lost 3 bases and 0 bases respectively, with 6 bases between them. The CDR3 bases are TGTGCCAGCAGTTTTCTGAGCTCCTACGAGCAGTACTTC. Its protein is CASSFLSSYEQYF.

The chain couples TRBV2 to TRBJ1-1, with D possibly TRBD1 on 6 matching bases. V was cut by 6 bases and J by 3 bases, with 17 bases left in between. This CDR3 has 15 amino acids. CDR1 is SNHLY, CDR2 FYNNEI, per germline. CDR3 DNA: TGTGCCAGCAGCTACTTGAGTGGACAGTACACTGAAGCTTTCTTT. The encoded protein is CASSYLSGQYTEAFF.

The CDR3 loop reads CSVAFAHSGGYNEQFF. The CDR3 nucleotides are TGCAGCGTTGCCTTTGCCCATAGCGGGGGCTACAATGAGCAGTTCTTC. V and J are TRBV29-1 and TRBJ2-1; the match to TRBD2 covers 9 bases. Germline assignment: CDR1 SQVTM and CDR2 ANQGSEA. The CDR3 covers 16 residues. V lost 4 bases, J lost 3 bases, and 10 bases stayed unmatched.

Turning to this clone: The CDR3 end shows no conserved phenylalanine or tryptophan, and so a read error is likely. The CDR3 loop reads CASISGGGDEKLFL. The CDR3, as DNA: TGTGCCAGCATCTCCGGCGGGGGGGACGAAAAACTGTTTCTT. The chain joins TRBV2 to TRBJ1-4, with a possible D match to TRBD1 (5 bases). Germline-derived CDR1 and CDR2 are SNHLY and FYNNEI. Trimming took off 7 bases at V and 8 bases at J, with 17 bases between the two ends. CDR3 length equals 14 residues.

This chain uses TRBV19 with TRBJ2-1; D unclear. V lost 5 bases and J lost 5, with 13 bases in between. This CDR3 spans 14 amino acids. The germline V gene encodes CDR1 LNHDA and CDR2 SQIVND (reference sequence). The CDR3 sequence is CASSATWTDNEQFF. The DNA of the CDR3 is TGTGCCAGTAGTGCCACATGGACCGACAATGAGCAGTTCTTC.

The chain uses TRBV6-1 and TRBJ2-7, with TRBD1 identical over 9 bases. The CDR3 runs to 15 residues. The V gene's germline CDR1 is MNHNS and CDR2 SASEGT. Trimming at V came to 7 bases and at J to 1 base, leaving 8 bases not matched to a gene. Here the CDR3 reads CASTIGTGRSYEQYF. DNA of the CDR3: TGTGCCAGCACCATAGGGACAGGGAGATCCTACGAGCAGTACTTC.

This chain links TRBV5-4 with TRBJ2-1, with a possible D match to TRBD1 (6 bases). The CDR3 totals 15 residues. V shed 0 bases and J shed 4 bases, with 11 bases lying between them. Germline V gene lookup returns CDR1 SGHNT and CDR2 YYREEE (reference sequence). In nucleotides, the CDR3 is TGTGCCAGCAGCTTGGCGCAGGGGCCGTACAATGAGCAGTTCTTC. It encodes CASSLAQGPYNEQFF.

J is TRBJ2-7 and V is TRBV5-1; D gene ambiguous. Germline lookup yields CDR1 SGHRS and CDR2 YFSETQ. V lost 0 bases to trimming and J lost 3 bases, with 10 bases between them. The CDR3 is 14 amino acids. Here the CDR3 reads CASSLVGECYEQYF. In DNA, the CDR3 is TGCGCCAGCAGCTTGGTTGGGGAATGCTACGAGCAGTACTTC.

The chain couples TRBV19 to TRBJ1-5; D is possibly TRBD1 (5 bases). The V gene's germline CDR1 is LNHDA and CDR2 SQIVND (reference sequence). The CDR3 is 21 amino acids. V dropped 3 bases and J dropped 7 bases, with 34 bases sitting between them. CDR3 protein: CASSIFHRRGSRERGGQPQHF. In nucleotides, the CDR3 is TGTGCCAGTAGTATTTTCCATCGACGGGGAAGTCGGGAAAGGGGAGGACAGCCCCAGCATTTT. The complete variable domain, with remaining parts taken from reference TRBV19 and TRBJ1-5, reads DGGITQSPKYLFRKEGQNVTLSCEQNLNHDAMYWYRQDPGQGLRLIYYSQIVNDFQKGDIAEGYSVSREKKESFPLTVTSAQKNPTAFYLCASSIFHRRGSRERGGQPQHFGDGTRLSIL.

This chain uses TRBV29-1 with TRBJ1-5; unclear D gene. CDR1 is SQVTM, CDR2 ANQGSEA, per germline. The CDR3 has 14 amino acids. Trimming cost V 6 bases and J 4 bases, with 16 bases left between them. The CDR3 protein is CSVGFGLGNQPQHF. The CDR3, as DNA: TGCAGCGTGGGATTTGGACTGGGTAATCAGCCCCAGCATTTT.

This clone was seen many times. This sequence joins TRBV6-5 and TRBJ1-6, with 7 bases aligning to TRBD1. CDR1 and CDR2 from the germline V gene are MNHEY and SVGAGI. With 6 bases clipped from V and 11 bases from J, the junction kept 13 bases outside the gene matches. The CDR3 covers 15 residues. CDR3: CASSQGQRHKAPLHF. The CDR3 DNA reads TGTGCCAGCAGCCAGGGACAGAGGCATAAGGCACCCCTCCACTTT.

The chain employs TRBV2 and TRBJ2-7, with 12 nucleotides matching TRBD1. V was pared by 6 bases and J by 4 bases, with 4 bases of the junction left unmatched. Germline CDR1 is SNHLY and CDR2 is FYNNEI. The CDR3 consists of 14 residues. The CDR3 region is CASRGQGASYEQYF. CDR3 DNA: TGTGCCAGCAGGGGACAGGGGGCAAGTTACGAGCAGTACTTC.

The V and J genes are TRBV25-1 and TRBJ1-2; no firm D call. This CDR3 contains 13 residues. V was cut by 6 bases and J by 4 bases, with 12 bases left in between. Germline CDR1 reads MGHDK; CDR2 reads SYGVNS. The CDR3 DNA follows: TGTGCCAGCAGAGGCCAGGTGCTCTATGGCTACACCTTC. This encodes CASRGQVLYGYTF.

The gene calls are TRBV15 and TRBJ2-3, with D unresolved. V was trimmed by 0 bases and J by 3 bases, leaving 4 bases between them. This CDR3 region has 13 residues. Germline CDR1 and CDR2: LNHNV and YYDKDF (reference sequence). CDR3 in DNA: TGTGCCACCAGCAGAGATAAGACAGATACGCAGTATTTT. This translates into CATSRDKTDTQYF.

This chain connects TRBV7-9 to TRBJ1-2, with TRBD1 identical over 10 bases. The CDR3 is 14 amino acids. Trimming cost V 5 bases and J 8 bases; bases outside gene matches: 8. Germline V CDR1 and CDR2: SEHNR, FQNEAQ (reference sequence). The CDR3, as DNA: TGTGCCAGCAGCACAGACAGGGGGCTTGGAGGCTACACCTTC. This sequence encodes CASSTDRGLGGYTF.

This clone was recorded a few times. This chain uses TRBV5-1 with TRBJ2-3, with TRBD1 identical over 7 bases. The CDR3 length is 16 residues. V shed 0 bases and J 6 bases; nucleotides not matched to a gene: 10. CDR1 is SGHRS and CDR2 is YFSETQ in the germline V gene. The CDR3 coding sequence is TGCGCCAGCAGCTTGGGGGGGACAGCCAGGACCGATACGCAGTATTTT. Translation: CASSLGGTARTDTQYF. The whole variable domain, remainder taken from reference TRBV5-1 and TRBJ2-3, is KAGVTQTPRYLIKTRGQQVTLSCSPISGHRSVSWYQQTPGQGLQFLFEYFSETQRNKGNFPGRFSGRQFSNSRSEMNVSTLELGDSALYLCASSLGGTARTDTQYFGPGTRLTVL.

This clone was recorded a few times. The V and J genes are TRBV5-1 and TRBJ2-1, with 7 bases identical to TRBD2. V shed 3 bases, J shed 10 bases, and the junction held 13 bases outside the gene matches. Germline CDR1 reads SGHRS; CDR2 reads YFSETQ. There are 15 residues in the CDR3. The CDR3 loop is CASSWSGTALREQFF. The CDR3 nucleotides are TGCGCCAGCAGCTGGAGCGGGACTGCCCTTAGGGAGCAGTTCTTC.

The CDR3 protein is CASSVGGHPPLGELFF. CDR3 in DNA: TGCGCCAGCAGTGTTGGCGGCCATCCTCCACTCGGGGAGCTGTTTTTT. The V and J genes are TRBV10-1 and TRBJ2-2; no clear D. Trimming shortened V by 4 bases and J by 7 bases, and 19 bases separated the two germline ends. CDR1 is WNHNN and CDR2 is SYGVQD in the germline V gene (reference sequence). The CDR3 has 16 amino acids.

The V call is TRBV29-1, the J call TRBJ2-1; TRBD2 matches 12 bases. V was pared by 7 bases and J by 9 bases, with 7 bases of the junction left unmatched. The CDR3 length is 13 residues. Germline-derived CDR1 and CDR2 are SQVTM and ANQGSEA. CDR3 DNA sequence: TGCAGCGATCTAGCGGGGGGGACCGCTGAGCAGTTCTTC. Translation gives CSDLAGGTAEQFF.

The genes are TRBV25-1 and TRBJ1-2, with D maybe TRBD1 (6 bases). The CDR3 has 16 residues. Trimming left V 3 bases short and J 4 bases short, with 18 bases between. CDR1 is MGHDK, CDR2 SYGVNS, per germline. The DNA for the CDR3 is TGTGCCAGCAGTGACCGACAGGTTTTTGGTGGCTATGGCTACACCTTC. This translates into CASSDRQVFGGYGYTF.

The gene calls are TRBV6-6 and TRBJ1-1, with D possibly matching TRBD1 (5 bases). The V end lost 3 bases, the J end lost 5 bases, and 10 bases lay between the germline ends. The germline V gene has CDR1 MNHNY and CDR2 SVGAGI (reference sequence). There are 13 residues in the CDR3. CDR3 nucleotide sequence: TGTGCCAGCAGTTATCAGGGAATTACTGAAGCTTTCTTT. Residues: CASSYQGITEAFF.

CDR3 protein: CASRKVVSVSEQFF. The DNA of the CDR3 is TGTGCCAGCAGGAAGGTTGTTTCGGTCAGTGAGCAGTTCTTC. The rearrangement links TRBV6-1 to TRBJ2-1, with D unresolved. CDR1 MNHNS and CDR2 SASEGT come from the germline V gene. Trimming took off 6 bases at V and 9 bases at J, with 18 bases between the two ends. The CDR3 length is 14 residues.

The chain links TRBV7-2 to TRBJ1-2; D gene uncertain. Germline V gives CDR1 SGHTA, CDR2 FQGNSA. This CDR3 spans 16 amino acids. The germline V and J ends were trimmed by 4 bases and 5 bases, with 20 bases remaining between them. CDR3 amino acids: CASSSGVGYFSYGYTF. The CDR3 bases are TGTGCCAGCAGCTCTGGGGTGGGGTACTTTAGTTATGGCTACACCTTC.

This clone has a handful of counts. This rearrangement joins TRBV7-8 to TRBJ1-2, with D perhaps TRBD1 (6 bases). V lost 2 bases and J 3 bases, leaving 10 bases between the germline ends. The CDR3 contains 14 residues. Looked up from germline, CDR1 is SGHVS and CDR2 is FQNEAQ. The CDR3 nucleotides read TGTGCCAGCAGCTTAAGGTCAGGGGACTATGGCTACACCTTC. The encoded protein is CASSLRSGDYGYTF.

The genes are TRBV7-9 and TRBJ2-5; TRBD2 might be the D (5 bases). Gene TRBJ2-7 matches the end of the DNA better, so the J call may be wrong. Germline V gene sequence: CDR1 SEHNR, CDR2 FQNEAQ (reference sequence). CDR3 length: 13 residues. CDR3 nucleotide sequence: TGTGCCAGCAGCAACCCCGGGGTGTACGAGCAGTACTTC. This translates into CASSNPGVYEQYF.

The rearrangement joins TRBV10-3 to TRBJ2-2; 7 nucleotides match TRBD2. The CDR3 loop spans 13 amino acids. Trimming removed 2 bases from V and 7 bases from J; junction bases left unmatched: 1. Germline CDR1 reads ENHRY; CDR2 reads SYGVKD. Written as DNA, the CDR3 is TGTGCCATCAGTGAGGGGAGGGGCGGGGAGCTGTTTTTT. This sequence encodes CAISEGRGGELFF.

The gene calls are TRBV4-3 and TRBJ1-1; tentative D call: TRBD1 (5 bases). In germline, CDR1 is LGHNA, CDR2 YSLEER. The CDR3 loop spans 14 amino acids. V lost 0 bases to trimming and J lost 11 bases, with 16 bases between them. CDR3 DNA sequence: TGCGCCAGCAGCCAAGATCCACAGGTGTTGCACGCTTTCTTT. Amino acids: CASSQDPQVLHAFF.

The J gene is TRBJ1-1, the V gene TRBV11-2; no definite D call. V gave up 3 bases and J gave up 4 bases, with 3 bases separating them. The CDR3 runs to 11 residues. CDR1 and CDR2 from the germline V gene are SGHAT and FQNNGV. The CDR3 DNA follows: TGTGCCAGCAGCTTTGGCACTGAAGCTTTCTTT. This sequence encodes CASSFGTEAFF.

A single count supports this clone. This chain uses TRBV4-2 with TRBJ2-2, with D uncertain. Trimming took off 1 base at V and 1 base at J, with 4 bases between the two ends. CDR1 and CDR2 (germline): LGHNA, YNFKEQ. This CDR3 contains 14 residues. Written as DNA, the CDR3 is TGTGCCAGCAGCCAAGTGGGGAACACCGGGGAGCTGTTTTTT. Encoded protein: CASSQVGNTGELFF.